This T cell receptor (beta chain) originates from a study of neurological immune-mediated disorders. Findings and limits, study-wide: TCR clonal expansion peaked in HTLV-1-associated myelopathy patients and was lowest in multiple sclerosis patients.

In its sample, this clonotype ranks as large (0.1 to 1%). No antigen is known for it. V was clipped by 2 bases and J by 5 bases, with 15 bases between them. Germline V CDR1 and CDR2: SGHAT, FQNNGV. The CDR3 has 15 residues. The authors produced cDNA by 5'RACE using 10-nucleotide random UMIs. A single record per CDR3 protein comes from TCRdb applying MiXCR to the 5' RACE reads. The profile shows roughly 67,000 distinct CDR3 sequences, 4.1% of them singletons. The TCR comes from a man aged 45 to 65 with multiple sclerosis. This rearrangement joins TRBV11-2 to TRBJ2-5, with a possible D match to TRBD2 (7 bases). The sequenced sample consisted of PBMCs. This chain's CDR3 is CASSLYGGRGETQYF. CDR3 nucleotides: TGTGCCAGCAGCTTATACGGGGGGCGCGGTGAGACCCAGTACTTC.